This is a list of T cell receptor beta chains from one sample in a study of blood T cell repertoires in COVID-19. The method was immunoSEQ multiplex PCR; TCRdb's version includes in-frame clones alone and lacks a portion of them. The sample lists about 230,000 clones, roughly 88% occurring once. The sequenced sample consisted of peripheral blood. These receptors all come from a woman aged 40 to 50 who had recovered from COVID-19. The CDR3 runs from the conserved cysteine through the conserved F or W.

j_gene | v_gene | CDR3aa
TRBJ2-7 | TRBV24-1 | CATSEGRVSYEQYF
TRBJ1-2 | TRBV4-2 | CASSQVFRGREGYGYTF
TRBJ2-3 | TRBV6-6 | CASSPSSGGGTDTQYF
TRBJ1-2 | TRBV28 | CASSKIQGAFDYGYTF
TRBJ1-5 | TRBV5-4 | CASSLAGREQPQHF
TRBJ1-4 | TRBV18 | CASSPPGRIGEKLFF
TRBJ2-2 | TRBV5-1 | CASSLGWTSGTGELFF
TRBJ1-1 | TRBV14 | CASSRQTGETEAFF
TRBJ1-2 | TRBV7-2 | CASSLGGQQNYGYTF
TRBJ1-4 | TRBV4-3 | CASSQLATNEKLFF
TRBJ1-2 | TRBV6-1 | CASSLRGQGEHGYTF
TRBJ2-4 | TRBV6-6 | CASRSGRILAKNIQYF
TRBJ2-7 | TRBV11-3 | CASSPPPTDLQAYEQYF
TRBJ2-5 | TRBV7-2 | CASSLATAQETQYF
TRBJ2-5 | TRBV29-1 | CSVGGQGEETQYF
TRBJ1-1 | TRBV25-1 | CASSQRVRDSRAFF
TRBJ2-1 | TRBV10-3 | CAISENTGTGIGNEQFF
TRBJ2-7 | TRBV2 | CASSLQGTSYEQYF
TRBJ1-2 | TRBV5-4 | CASSLAKIQGYTF
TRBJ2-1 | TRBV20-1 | CSASSPVVGGGSLNEQFF
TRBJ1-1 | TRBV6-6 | CASRLGQNTEAFF
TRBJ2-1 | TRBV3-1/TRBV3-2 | CASSQRPSETVEQFF
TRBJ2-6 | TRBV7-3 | CASSPAGTALGANVLTF